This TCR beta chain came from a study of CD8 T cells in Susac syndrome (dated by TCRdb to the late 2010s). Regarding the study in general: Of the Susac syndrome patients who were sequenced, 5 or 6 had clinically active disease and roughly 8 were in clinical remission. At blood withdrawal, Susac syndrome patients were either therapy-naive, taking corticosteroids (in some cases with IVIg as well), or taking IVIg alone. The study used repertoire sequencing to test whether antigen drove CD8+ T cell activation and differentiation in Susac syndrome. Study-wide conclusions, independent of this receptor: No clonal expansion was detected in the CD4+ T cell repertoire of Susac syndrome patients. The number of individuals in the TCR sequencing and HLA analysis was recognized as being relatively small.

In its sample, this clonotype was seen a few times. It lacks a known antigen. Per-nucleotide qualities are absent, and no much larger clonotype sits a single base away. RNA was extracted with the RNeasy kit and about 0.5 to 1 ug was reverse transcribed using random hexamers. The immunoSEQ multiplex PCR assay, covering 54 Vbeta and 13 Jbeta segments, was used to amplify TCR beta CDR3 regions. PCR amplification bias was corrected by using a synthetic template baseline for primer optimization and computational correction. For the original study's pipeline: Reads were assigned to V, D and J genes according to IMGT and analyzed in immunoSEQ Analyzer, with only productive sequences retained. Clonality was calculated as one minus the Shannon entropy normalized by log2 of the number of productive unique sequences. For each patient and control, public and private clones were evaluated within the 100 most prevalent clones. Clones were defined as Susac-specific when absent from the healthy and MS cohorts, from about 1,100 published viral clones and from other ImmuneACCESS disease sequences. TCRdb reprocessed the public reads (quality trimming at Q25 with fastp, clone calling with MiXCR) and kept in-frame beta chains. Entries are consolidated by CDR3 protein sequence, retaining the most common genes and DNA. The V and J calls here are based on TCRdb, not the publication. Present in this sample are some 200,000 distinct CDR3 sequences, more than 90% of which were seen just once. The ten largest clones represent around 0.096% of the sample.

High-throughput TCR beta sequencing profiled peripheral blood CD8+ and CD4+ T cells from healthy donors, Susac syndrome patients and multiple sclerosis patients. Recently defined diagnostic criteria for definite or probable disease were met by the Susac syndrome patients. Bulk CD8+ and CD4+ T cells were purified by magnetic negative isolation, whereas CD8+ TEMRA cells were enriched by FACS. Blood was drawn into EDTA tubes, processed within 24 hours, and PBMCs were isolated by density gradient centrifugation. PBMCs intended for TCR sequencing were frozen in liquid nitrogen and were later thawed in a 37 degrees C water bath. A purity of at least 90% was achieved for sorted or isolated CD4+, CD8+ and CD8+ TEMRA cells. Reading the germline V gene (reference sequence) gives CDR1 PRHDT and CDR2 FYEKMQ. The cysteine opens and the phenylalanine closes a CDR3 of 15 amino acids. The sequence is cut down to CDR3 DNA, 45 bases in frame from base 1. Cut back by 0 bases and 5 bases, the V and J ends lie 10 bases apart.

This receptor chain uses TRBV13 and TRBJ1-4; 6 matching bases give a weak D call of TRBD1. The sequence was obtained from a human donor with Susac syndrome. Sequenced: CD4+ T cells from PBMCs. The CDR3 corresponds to CASSLGTGENEKLFF. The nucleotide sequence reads TGTGCCAGCAGCTTAGGGACAGGAGAGAATGAAAAACTGTTTTTT.